The TCR beta chain under discussion was sequenced for a study of immune heterogeneity within non-small cell lung tumors. Bulk tumor genomic DNA constituted the template, at 600 ng per sample. Several spatially distant biopsies were obtained per primary tumor intraoperatively. Patients with untreated, newly diagnosed non-small cell lung cancer underwent curative surgery. Multiplex PCR with 32 V and 13 J primers amplified TCR beta CDR3. TCRdb recomputed calls from the multiplex PCR reads with MiXCR, one row per CDR3 protein. Of 9,000 to 10,000 distinct CDR3 sequences detected, roughly a third appear once; the ten largest clones hold about 11%. CDR3 length equals 16 residues. V lost 2 bases, J lost 0 bases, and 11 bases lay in between. CDR1 and CDR2 from the germline V gene are MNHNY and SVGAGI (reference sequence).

The clonotype comes from a man aged 55 to 69 with non-small cell lung cancer. The source material was lung tumor tissue. V gene TRBV6-6 combines with J gene TRBJ1-3; D possibly corresponds to TRBD1 (5 bases). CDR3 bases: TGTGCCAGCAGTTACACGGACATTTACTCTGGAAACACCATATATTTT. Translation gives CASSYTDIYSGNTIYF.